These 7 T cell receptor beta chains were all obtained from the same sample, sequenced in a study of T cells in Graves' hyperthyroidism and ophthalmopathy. TCR beta CDR3 region amplification was performed from RNA transcripts. The HTBI primer set was used in a first-round RT-PCR of the TCR CDR3. Using its own MiXCR run on the multiplex PCR reads, TCRdb lists one record per CDR3 protein. The repertoire holds roughly 200,000 distinct CDR3 sequences, with around 16% as singletons. Sequencing used blood. The source of these receptors is a middle-aged man with Graves' hyperthyroidism.

This clonotype was detected a few times. The chain couples TRBV6-5 to TRBJ1-1; D remains ambiguous. V dropped 2 bases and J dropped 2 bases, with 9 bases sitting between them. This CDR3 contains 14 residues. Germline V lookup: CDR1 MNHEY, CDR2 SVGAGI. The CDR3 DNA reads TGTGCCAGCAGTTACGTCTCCGATAACACTGAAGCTTTCTTT. As protein: CASSYVSDNTEAFF.

Only a few counts were recorded for this clonotype. This chain uses TRBV11-2 with TRBJ1-4; D is unclear. V was shortened by 0 bases and J by 0 bases, with 5 bases between the two germline ends. Germline V gene data show CDR1 as SGHAT and CDR2 as FQNNGV. The CDR3 runs to 15 residues. This chain's CDR3 is CASSLDRATNEKLFF. Written as DNA, the CDR3 is TGTGCCAGCAGCTTAGACCGTGCAACTAATGAAAAACTGTTTTTT. Supplemented by reference TRBV11-2 and TRBJ1-4, the full variable domain reads EAGVAQSPRYKIIEKRQSVAFWCNPISGHATLYWYQQILGQGPKLLIQFQNNGVVDDSQLPKDRFSAERLKGVDSTLKIQPAKLEDSAVYLCASSLDRATNEKLFFGSGTQLSVL.

This clonotype came up many times. The chain employs TRBV6-1 and TRBJ2-7, with D unclear. Germline CDR1 is MNHNS and CDR2 is SASEGT. The CDR3 length is 13 residues. Trimming removed 7 bases from V and 3 bases from J, with 13 bases in between. CDR3 protein: CASTRPEIYEQYF. As DNA, the CDR3 is TGTGCCAGCACCCGGCCCGAGATCTACGAGCAGTACTTC.

This clonotype appeared many times. CDR3 protein: CASSLDSGVYGYTF. CDR3 nucleotides: TGTGCCAGCAGCCTGGACAGCGGGGTCTATGGCTACACCTTC. The V gene is TRBV7-2, the J gene TRBJ1-2; perhaps TRBD1 as D (6 bases). The V gene lost 5 bases and the J gene lost 4 bases, with 14 bases spanning the gap. The CDR3 is made up of 14 amino acids. Germline V gene data show CDR1 as SGHTA and CDR2 as FQGNSA.

The V gene is TRBV7-8, the J gene TRBJ2-1; perhaps TRBD2 as D (5 bases). The CDR3 extends over 15 amino acids. Germline-derived CDR1 and CDR2 are SGHVS and FQNEAQ. V was cut by 0 bases and J by 9 bases, with 15 bases left in between. CDR3: CASSLAASWELEQFF. In DNA form, the CDR3 reads TGTGCCAGCAGCTTAGCCGCCTCGTGGGAGCTTGAGCAGTTCTTC.

The sample holds many counts of this clonotype. The V and J genes are TRBV20-1 and TRBJ1-2; TRBD1 matches at 8 bases. CDR1 and CDR2 from the germline V gene are DFQATT and SNEGSKA (reference sequence). Losses at the gene ends were 6 bases for V and 6 bases for J; bases not matched to a gene: 9. The CDR3 contains 13 residues. Here the CDR3 reads CSARDQGANGYTF. As DNA, the CDR3 is TGCAGTGCACGAGATCAGGGGGCGAATGGCTACACCTTC.

This clonotype has a count of ten or more. The V and J genes are TRBV30 and TRBJ2-1, with D unclear. Germline CDR1 reads GTSNPN; CDR2 reads SVGIG (reference sequence). Trimming took 2 bases from V and 5 from J, leaving 7 bases between them. The CDR3 is made up of 12 amino acids. The CDR3 DNA follows: TGTGCCTGGAGTAGCAGCAACAATGAGCAGTTCTTC. Translated, it gives CAWSSSNNEQFF.